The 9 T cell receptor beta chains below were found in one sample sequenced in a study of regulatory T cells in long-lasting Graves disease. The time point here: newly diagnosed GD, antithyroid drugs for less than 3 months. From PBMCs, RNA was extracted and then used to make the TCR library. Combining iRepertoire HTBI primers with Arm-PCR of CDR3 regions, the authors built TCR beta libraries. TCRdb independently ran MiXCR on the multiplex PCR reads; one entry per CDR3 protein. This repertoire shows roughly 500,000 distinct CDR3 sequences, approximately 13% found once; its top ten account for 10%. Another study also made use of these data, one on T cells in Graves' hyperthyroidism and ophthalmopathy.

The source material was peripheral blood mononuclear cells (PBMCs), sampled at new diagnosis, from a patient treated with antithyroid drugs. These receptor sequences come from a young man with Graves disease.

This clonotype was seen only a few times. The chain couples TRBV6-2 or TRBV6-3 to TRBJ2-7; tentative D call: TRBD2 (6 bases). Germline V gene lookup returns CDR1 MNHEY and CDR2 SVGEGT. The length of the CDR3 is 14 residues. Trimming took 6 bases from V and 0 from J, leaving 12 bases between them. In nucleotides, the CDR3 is TGTGCCAGCAGCCAAGGACTATACTCCTACGAGCAGTACTTC. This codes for CASSQGLYSYEQYF.

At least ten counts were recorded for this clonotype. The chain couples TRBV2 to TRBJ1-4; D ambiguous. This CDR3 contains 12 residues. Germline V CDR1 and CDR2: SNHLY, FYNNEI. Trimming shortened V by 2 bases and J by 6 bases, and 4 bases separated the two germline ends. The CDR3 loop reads CASSEQDEKLFF. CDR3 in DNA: TGTGCCAGCAGTGAACAGGATGAAAAACTGTTTTTT. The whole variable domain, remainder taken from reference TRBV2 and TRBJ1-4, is EPEVTQTPSHQVTQMGQEVILRCVPISNHLYFYWYRQILGQKVEFLVSFYNNEISEKSEIFDDQFSVERPDGSNFTLKIRSTKLEDSAMYFCASSEQDEKLFFGSGTQLSVL.

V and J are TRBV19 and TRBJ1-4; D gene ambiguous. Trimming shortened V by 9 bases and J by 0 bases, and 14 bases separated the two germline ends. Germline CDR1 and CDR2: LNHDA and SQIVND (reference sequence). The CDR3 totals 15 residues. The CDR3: CASSQSSATNEKLFF. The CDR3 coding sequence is TGTGCCAGCTCGCAGTCAAGTGCAACTAATGAAAAACTGTTTTTT. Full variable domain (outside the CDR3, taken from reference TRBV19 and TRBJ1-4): DGGITQSPKYLFRKEGQNVTLSCEQNLNHDAMYWYRQDPGQGLRLIYYSQIVNDFQKGDIAEGYSVSREKKESFPLTVTSAQKNPTAFYLCASSQSSATNEKLFFGSGTQLSVL.

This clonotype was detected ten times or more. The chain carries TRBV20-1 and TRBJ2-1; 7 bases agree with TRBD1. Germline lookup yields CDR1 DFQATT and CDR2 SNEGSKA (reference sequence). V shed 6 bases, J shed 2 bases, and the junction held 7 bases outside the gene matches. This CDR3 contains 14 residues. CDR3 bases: TGCAGTGCAACTGACAGGGCACCCTACAATGAGCAGTTCTTC. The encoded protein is CSATDRAPYNEQFF.

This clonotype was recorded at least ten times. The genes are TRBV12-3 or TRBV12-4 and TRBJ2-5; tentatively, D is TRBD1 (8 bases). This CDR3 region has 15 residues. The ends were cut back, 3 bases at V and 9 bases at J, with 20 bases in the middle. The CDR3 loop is CASSLVQGGDSPQYF. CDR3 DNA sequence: TGTGCCAGCAGTTTGGTACAGGGGGGGGATTCGCCCCAGTACTTC.

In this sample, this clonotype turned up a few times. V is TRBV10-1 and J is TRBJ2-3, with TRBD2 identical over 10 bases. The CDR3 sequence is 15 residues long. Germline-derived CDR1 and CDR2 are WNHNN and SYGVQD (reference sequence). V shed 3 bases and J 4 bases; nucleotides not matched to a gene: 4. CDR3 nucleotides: TGCGCCAGCAGTGACAGCGGGAGGGGCGCAGATACGCAGTATTTT. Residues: CASSDSGRGADTQYF.

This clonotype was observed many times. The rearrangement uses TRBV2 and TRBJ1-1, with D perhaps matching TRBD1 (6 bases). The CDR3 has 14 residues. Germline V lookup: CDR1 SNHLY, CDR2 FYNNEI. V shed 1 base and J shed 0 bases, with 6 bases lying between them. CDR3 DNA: TGTGCCAGCAGTGAAGACAGGGTGAACACTGAAGCTTTCTTT. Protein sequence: CASSEDRVNTEAFF.

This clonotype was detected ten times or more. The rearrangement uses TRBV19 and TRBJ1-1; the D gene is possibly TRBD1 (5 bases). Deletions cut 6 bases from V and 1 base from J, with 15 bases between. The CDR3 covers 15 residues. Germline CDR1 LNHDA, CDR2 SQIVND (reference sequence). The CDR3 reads CASRSPGLENTEAFF. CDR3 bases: TGTGCCAGTAGGTCTCCAGGGTTGGAGAACACTGAAGCTTTCTTT. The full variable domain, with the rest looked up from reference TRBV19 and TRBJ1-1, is DGGITQSPKYLFRKEGQNVTLSCEQNLNHDAMYWYRQDPGQGLRLIYYSQIVNDFQKGDIAEGYSVSREKKESFPLTVTSAQKNPTAFYLCASRSPGLENTEAFFGQGTRLTVV.

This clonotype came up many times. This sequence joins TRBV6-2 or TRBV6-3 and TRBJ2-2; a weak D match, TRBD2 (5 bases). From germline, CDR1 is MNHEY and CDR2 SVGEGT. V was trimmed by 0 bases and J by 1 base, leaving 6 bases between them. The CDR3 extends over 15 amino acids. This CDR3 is CASSYSSENTGELFF. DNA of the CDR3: TGTGCCAGCAGTTACTCTAGCGAGAACACCGGGGAGCTGTTTTTT.